Listed below are T cell receptor beta chains from one sample, sequenced in a study of blood T cells in healthy people across ages. MiXCR, applied by TCRdb to the 5' RACE reads, yields one record per CDR3 protein. In the table there are 1.4 million or so distinct CDR3 sequences, approximately 42% of which are singletons. Input material: blood. The receptors here all came from a woman under 30 in good health. CDR3s include the opening cysteine and the closing phenylalanine or tryptophan. D genes are given only for firm matches. Rows may omit the clone size; those that give it use once, few, many or a size class.

clone_size: .
v_call: TRBV20-1
d_call: TRBD2
j_call: TRBJ2-7
cdr3_aa: CSGERTSGSEQYF
cdr3_nt: TGCAGTGGGGAAAGGACTAGCGGGAGCGAGCAGTACTTC

clone_size: .
v_call: TRBV6-5
d_call: .
j_call: TRBJ2-7
cdr3_aa: CTSSYIAARSYEQYF
cdr3_nt: TGTACCAGCAGTTACATAGCCGCTCGCTCCTACGAGCAGTACTTC

clone_size: few
v_call: TRBV2
d_call: TRBD1
j_call: TRBJ1-1
cdr3_aa: CASSSDRRDTEAFF
cdr3_nt: TGTGCCAGCAGCTCGGACAGGCGAGACACTGAAGCTTTCTTT

clone_size: few
v_call: TRBV4-1
d_call: .
j_call: TRBJ1-5
cdr3_aa: CASSQLGQQPQHF
cdr3_nt: TGCGCCAGCAGCCAACTCGGTCAGCAGCCCCAGCATTTT

clone_size: .
v_call: TRBV20-1
d_call: TRBD2
j_call: TRBJ2-1
cdr3_aa: CSARRGREDDRDEQFF
cdr3_nt: TGCAGTGCTAGAAGAGGGCGGGAGGACGATCGCGATGAGCAGTTCTTC

clone_size: many
v_call: TRBV18
d_call: .
j_call: TRBJ2-7
cdr3_aa: CASSPPDSYEQYF
cdr3_nt: TGTGCCAGCTCACCCCCAGATTCCTACGAGCAGTACTTC

clone_size: .
v_call: TRBV25-1
d_call: .
j_call: TRBJ2-1
cdr3_aa: CASSEYADGRQFF
cdr3_nt: TGTGCCAGCAGTGAATACGCAGATGGGAGGCAGTTCTTC

clone_size: few
v_call: TRBV20-1
d_call: .
j_call: TRBJ1-1
cdr3_aa: CSAPGRINTEAFF
cdr3_nt: TGCAGTGCTCCGGGACGGATAAACACTGAAGCTTTCTTT

clone_size: .
v_call: TRBV11-2
d_call: .
j_call: TRBJ2-3
cdr3_aa: CASSSYQTGGPDTQYF
cdr3_nt: TGTGCCAGCAGCTCATATCAGACTGGCGGGCCTGATACGCAGTATTTT

clone_size: .
v_call: TRBV29-1
d_call: TRBD1
j_call: TRBJ1-1
cdr3_aa: CSAGTGLWGTEAFF
cdr3_nt: TGCAGCGCAGGGACAGGCCTATGGGGAACTGAAGCTTTCTTT

clone_size: few
v_call: TRBV6-5
d_call: TRBD1
j_call: TRBJ1-2
cdr3_aa: CASSRDRGCGYTF
cdr3_nt: TGTGCCAGCAGCCGTGACAGGGGCTGTGGCTACACCTTC

clone_size: .
v_call: TRBV20-1
d_call: .
j_call: TRBJ2-4
cdr3_aa: CSYNRLAKNIQYF
cdr3_nt: TGCAGTTATAACAGGCTAGCCAAAAACATTCAGTACTTC

clone_size: .
v_call: TRBV7-9
d_call: TRBD2
j_call: TRBJ2-1
cdr3_aa: CASSPDSGRAYNEQFF
cdr3_nt: TGTGCCAGCAGCCCAGATAGCGGGAGGGCCTACAATGAGCAGTTCTTC

clone_size: .
v_call: TRBV20-1
d_call: .
j_call: TRBJ1-2
cdr3_aa: CSARDEKKGGLHGYTF
cdr3_nt: TGCAGTGCTAGAGACGAGAAAAAGGGGGGCTTACATGGCTACACCTTC

clone_size: .
v_call: TRBV2
d_call: TRBD2
j_call: TRBJ2-3
cdr3_aa: CASRIERGVDTQYF
cdr3_nt: TGTGCCAGCAGAATCGAGCGGGGTGTAGATACGCAGTATTTT

clone_size: .
v_call: TRBV27
d_call: .
j_call: TRBJ1-2
cdr3_aa: CASSLVGSGYYGYTF
cdr3_nt: TGTGCCAGCAGTTTAGTGGGTTCAGGGTACTATGGCTACACCTTC

clone_size: few
v_call: TRBV9
d_call: TRBD2
j_call: TRBJ2-3
cdr3_aa: CASSVVAGVSTDTQYF
cdr3_nt: TGTGCCAGCAGCGTAGTGGCGGGGGTTAGCACAGATACGCAGTATTTT

clone_size: few
v_call: TRBV27
d_call: TRBD2
j_call: TRBJ2-3
cdr3_aa: CASSLTGGPRDTQYF
cdr3_nt: TGTGCCAGCAGTTTAACGGGAGGCCCAAGGGATACGCAGTATTTT

clone_size: .
v_call: TRBV6-5
d_call: .
j_call: TRBJ2-2
cdr3_aa: CASTLMGTGELFF
cdr3_nt: TGTGCCAGCACCCTTATGGGAACCGGGGAGCTGTTTTTT

clone_size: .
v_call: TRBV29-1
d_call: .
j_call: TRBJ2-7
cdr3_aa: CSVETSRYEQYF
cdr3_nt: TGCAGCGTGGAAACTAGCAGGTACGAGCAGTACTTC

clone_size: few
v_call: TRBV11-2
d_call: .
j_call: TRBJ2-1
cdr3_aa: CASSHSRYLNEQFF
cdr3_nt: TGTGCCAGCAGCCATAGCCGCTACCTCAATGAGCAGTTCTTC

clone_size: .
v_call: TRBV6-5
d_call: TRBD1
j_call: TRBJ2-6
cdr3_aa: CASSYDRGALRANVLTF
cdr3_nt: TGTGCCAGCAGTTACGACAGGGGTGCCCTGCGGGCCAACGTCCTGACTTTC

clone_size: few
v_call: TRBV18
d_call: TRBD2
j_call: TRBJ2-3
cdr3_aa: CASSMGLAQDTQYF
cdr3_nt: TGTGCCAGCTCAATGGGACTAGCGCAAGATACGCAGTATTTT

clone_size: few
v_call: TRBV12-3/TRBV12-4
d_call: .
j_call: TRBJ2-3
cdr3_aa: CASSFPDGGPTDTQYF
cdr3_nt: TGTGCCAGCAGTTTTCCCGACGGGGGACCGACAGATACGCAGTATTTT

clone_size: few
v_call: TRBV7-9
d_call: TRBD1
j_call: TRBJ1-2
cdr3_aa: CASSLSDRASGYTF
cdr3_nt: TGTGCCAGCAGCTTATCCGACAGGGCGAGTGGCTACACCTTC

clone_size: .
v_call: TRBV5-1
d_call: TRBD2
j_call: TRBJ2-3
cdr3_aa: CASSWGRGSGRSTDTQYF
cdr3_nt: TGCGCCAGCAGCTGGGGGAGAGGTAGCGGGAGGTCCACAGATACGCAGTATTTT

clone_size: .
v_call: TRBV20-1
d_call: .
j_call: TRBJ1-1
cdr3_aa: CSAPYQGQGEAFF
cdr3_nt: TGCAGTGCTCCCTACCAGGGACAAGGTGAAGCTTTCTTT

clone_size: .
v_call: TRBV20-1
d_call: TRBD2
j_call: TRBJ2-5
cdr3_aa: CSARDAFSGGPYQETQYF
cdr3_nt: TGCAGTGCTAGAGACGCCTTCTCGGGAGGCCCGTACCAAGAGACCCAGTACTTC

clone_size: .
v_call: TRBV10-3
d_call: .
j_call: TRBJ1-5
cdr3_aa: CAISEGGQPQHF
cdr3_nt: TGTGCCATCAGTGAAGGCGGTCAGCCCCAGCATTTT

clone_size: .
v_call: TRBV6-2/TRBV6-3
d_call: .
j_call: TRBJ2-1
cdr3_aa: CASSFSGLGSNEQFF
cdr3_nt: TGTGCCAGCAGTTTCTCAGGCCTGGGAAGCAATGAGCAGTTCTTC

clone_size: few
v_call: TRBV10-3
d_call: .
j_call: TRBJ1-4
cdr3_aa: CAISGETATNEKLFF
cdr3_nt: TGTGCCATCAGTGGTGAGACAGCAACTAATGAAAAACTGTTTTTT

clone_size: .
v_call: TRBV5-1
d_call: .
j_call: TRBJ2-7
cdr3_aa: CASSLEADGIYEQYF
cdr3_nt: TGCGCCAGCAGCTTGGAGGCGGACGGTATTTACGAGCAGTACTTC

clone_size: .
v_call: TRBV29-1
d_call: TRBD1
j_call: TRBJ1-1
cdr3_aa: CSVGDRDAFF
cdr3_nt: TGCAGCGTGGGAGACAGGGATGCTTTCTTT

clone_size: .
v_call: TRBV7-2
d_call: .
j_call: TRBJ2-6
cdr3_aa: CASGRGRGGANVLTF
cdr3_nt: TGTGCCAGCGGACGGGGGCGAGGTGGGGCCAACGTCCTGACTTTC

clone_size: few
v_call: TRBV12-3/TRBV12-4
d_call: TRBD2
j_call: TRBJ2-3
cdr3_aa: CASSFGTSGRNTQYF
cdr3_nt: TGTGCCAGCAGTTTCGGGACTAGCGGGAGGAATACGCAGTATTTT

clone_size: .
v_call: TRBV27
d_call: .
j_call: TRBJ1-2
cdr3_aa: CASSFGDTRRGYGYTF
cdr3_nt: TGTGCCAGCAGTTTTGGGGACACTCGGAGGGGCTATGGCTACACCTTC

clone_size: .
v_call: TRBV7-2
d_call: .
j_call: TRBJ1-2
cdr3_aa: CASSLTQGNYGYTF
cdr3_nt: TGTGCCAGCAGCTTAACACAGGGAAACTATGGCTACACCTTC

clone_size: .
v_call: TRBV4-3
d_call: TRBD1
j_call: TRBJ1-2
cdr3_aa: CASSQEGRRTGGYTF
cdr3_nt: TGCGCCAGCAGCCAAGAGGGACGGCGGACAGGAGGCTACACCTTC

clone_size: .
v_call: TRBV20-1
d_call: TRBD1
j_call: TRBJ1-2
cdr3_aa: CSAYDRGIIDNYGYTF
cdr3_nt: TGCAGTGCCTACGACAGGGGAATAATTGACAACTATGGCTACACCTTC

clone_size: .
v_call: TRBV4-3
d_call: TRBD2
j_call: TRBJ2-1
cdr3_aa: CASSQGAGLAGNEQFF
cdr3_nt: TGCGCCAGCAGCCAAGGCGCTGGACTAGCGGGCAATGAGCAGTTCTTC

clone_size: .
v_call: TRBV27
d_call: TRBD2
j_call: TRBJ2-1
cdr3_aa: CASSLSDSGSLYNEQFF
cdr3_nt: TGTGCCAGCAGTTTATCGGATAGCGGGAGCTTGTACAATGAGCAGTTCTTC

clone_size: few
v_call: TRBV6-8
d_call: .
j_call: TRBJ2-1
cdr3_aa: CASSYNGAYNEQFF
cdr3_nt: TGTGCCAGCAGTTATAATGGAGCCTACAATGAGCAGTTCTTC

clone_size: .
v_call: TRBV20-1
d_call: TRBD2
j_call: TRBJ2-5
cdr3_aa: CSGLAAQETQYF
cdr3_nt: TGCAGTGGACTAGCGGCTCAAGAGACCCAGTACTTC

clone_size: .
v_call: TRBV7-2
d_call: .
j_call: TRBJ1-1
cdr3_aa: CASSPDGRGTEAFF
cdr3_nt: TGTGCCAGCAGCCCGGACGGGAGAGGCACTGAAGCTTTCTTT

clone_size: .
v_call: TRBV9
d_call: .
j_call: TRBJ1-2
cdr3_aa: CASSARSYTTRGYTF
cdr3_nt: TGTGCCAGCAGCGCGCGATCCTATACCACACGGGGCTACACCTTC

clone_size: once
v_call: TRBV11-2
d_call: TRBD1
j_call: TRBJ2-1
cdr3_aa: CASSLVRTGDEQFF
cdr3_nt: TGTGCCAGCAGCTTAGTACGGACAGGGGATGAGCAGTTCTTC

clone_size: .
v_call: TRBV10-3
d_call: TRBD1
j_call: TRBJ2-7
cdr3_aa: CAISGTADEQYF
cdr3_nt: TGTGCCATCAGCGGGACAGCGGACGAGCAGTACTTC

clone_size: .
v_call: TRBV12-3/TRBV12-4
d_call: .
j_call: TRBJ2-4
cdr3_aa: CASSSRESKSIQYF
cdr3_nt: TGTGCCAGCAGTTCCCGGGAGTCCAAAAGCATTCAGTACTTC

clone_size: .
v_call: TRBV21-1
d_call: .
j_call: TRBJ2-2
cdr3_aa: CASSKQHAGELFF
cdr3_nt: TGTGCCAGCAGCAAACAGCACGCCGGGGAGCTGTTTTTT

clone_size: .
v_call: TRBV4-1
d_call: .
j_call: TRBJ1-2
cdr3_aa: CASSGPEGYTF
cdr3_nt: TGCGCCAGCTCAGGGCCGGAGGGCTACACCTTC

clone_size: .
v_call: TRBV20-1
d_call: TRBD1
j_call: TRBJ1-1
cdr3_aa: CSARIPGQGITEAFF
cdr3_nt: TGCAGTGCTAGAATTCCCGGACAGGGTATAACTGAAGCTTTCTTT

clone_size: few
v_call: TRBV4-3
d_call: .
j_call: TRBJ1-2
cdr3_aa: CASSQTVLGAYGYTF
cdr3_nt: TGCGCCAGCAGCCAGACGGTCTTAGGAGCCTATGGCTACACCTTC

clone_size: .
v_call: TRBV5-4
d_call: TRBD1
j_call: TRBJ2-5
cdr3_aa: CASSRGQVEETQYF
cdr3_nt: TGTGCCAGCAGCCGGGGACAGGTGGAAGAGACCCAGTACTTC

clone_size: many
v_call: TRBV29-1
d_call: .
j_call: TRBJ2-3
cdr3_aa: CSATFDSSDTQYF
cdr3_nt: TGCAGCGCTACCTTTGACAGCTCAGATACGCAGTATTTT

clone_size: few
v_call: TRBV27
d_call: .
j_call: TRBJ1-5
cdr3_aa: CASSFGVSQPQHF
cdr3_nt: TGTGCCAGCAGTTTCGGGGTCTCTCAGCCCCAGCATTTT